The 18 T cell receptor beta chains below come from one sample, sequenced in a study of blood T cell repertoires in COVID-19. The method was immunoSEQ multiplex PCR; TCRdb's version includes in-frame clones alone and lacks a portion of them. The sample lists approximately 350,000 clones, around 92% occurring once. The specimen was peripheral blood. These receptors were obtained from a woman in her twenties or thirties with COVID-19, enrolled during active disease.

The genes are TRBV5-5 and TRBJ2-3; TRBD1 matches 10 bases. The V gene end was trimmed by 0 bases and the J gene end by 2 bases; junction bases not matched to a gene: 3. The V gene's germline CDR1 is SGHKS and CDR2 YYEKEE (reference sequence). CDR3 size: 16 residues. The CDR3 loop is CASSLGGQGITDTQYF. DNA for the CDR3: TGTGCCAGCAGCTTGGGGGGACAGGGGATCACAGATACGCAGTATTTT.

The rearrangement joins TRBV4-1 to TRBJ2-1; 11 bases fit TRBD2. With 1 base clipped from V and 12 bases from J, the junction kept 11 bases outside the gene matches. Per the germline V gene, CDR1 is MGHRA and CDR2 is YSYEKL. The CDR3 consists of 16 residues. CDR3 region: CASSQVGPSGRSLQFF. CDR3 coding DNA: TGCGCCAGCAGCCAAGTTGGCCCTAGCGGGAGGTCCTTGCAGTTCTTC.

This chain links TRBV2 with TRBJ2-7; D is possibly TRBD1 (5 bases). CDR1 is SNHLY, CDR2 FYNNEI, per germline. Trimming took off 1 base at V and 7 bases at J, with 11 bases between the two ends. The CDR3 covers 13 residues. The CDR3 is CASSEDKGWEQYF. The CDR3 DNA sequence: TGTGCCAGCAGTGAAGACAAGGGGTGGGAGCAGTACTTC.

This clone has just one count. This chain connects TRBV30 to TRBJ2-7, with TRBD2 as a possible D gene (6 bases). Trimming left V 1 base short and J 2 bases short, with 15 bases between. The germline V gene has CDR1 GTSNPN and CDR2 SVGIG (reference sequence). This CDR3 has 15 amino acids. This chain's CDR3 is CAWSAGPGEPYEQYF. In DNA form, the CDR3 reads TGTGCCTGGAGTGCAGGGCCGGGGGAACCCTACGAGCAGTACTTC.

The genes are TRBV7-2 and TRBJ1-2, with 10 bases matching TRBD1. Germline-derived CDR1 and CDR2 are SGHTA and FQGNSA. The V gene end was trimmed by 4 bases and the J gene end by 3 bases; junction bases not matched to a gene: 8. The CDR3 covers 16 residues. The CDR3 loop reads CASSSPDRGDHYGYTF. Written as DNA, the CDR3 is TGTGCCAGCAGCTCCCCGGACAGGGGGGATCACTATGGCTACACCTTC.

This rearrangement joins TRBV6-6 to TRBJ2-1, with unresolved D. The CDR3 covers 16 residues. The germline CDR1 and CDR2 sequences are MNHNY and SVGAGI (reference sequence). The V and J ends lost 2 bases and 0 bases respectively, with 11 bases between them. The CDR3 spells CASSYTGAPSYNEQFF. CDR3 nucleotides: TGTGCCAGCAGTTACACCGGAGCACCCTCCTACAATGAGCAGTTCTTC.

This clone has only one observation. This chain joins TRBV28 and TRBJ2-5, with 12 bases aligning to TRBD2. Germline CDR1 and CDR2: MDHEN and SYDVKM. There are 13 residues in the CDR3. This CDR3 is CGASGGAEETQYF. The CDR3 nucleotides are TGTGGCGCTAGCGGGGGGGCCGAAGAGACCCAGTACTTC.

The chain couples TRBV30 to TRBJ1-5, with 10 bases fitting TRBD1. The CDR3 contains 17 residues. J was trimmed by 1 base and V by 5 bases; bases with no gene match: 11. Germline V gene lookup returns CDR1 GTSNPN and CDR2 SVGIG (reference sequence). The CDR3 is CAWGGTGDHQSNQPQHF. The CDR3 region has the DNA TGTGCCTGGGGTGGGACAGGGGACCATCAGAGCAATCAGCCCCAGCATTTT.

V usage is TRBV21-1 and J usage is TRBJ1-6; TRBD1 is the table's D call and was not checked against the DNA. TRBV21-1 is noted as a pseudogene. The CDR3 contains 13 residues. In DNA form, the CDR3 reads TGTGCCAGCAGGGGACAGGGGAATTCACCCCTCCACTTT. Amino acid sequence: CASRGQGNSPLHF.

The CDR3 protein is CASSFGGADETQYF. In DNA, the CDR3 is TGTGCCAGCAGCTTTGGGGGGGCCGATGAGACCCAGTACTTC. The chain carries TRBV5-4 and TRBJ2-5; TRBD2 might be the D (7 bases). The length of the CDR3 is 14 residues. Between the trimmed V and J ends, which lost 2 bases and 5 bases, there was a span of 13 bases. The germline CDR1 and CDR2 sequences are SGHNT and YYREEE (reference sequence). Together with reference TRBV5-4 and TRBJ2-5, the CDR3 gives the full variable domain: ETGVTQSPTHLIKTRGQQVTLRCSSQSGHNTVSWYQQALGQGPQFIFQYYREEENGRGNFPPRFSGLQFPNYSSELNVNALELDDSALYLCASSFGGADETQYFGPGTRLLVL.

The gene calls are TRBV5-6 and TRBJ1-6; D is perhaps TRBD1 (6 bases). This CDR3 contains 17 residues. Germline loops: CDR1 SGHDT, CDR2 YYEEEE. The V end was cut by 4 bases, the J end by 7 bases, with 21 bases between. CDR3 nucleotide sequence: TGTGCCAGCAGCCTCTTGGGTCTACAGGGAGCCAATTCACCCCTCCACTTT. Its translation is CASSLLGLQGANSPLHF.

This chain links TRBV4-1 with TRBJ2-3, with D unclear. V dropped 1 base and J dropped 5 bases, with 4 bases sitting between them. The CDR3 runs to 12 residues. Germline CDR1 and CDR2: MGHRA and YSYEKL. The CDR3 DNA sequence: TGCGCCAGCAGCCAAGCCGGAGATACGCAGTATTTT. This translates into CASSQAGDTQYF.

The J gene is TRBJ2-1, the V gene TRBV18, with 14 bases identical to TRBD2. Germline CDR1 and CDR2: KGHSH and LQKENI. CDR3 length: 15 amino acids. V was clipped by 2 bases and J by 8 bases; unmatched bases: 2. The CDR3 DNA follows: TGTGCCAGCTCACCAGGGACTAGCGGGAGCGATGAGCAGTTCTTC. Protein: CASSPGTSGSDEQFF.

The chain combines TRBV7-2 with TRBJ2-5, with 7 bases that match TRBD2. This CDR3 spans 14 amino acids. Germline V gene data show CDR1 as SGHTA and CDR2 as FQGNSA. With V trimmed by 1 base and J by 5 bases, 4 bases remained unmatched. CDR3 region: CASSLERGGETQYF. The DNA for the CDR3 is TGTGCCAGCAGCTTAGAAAGGGGAGGGGAGACCCAGTACTTC.

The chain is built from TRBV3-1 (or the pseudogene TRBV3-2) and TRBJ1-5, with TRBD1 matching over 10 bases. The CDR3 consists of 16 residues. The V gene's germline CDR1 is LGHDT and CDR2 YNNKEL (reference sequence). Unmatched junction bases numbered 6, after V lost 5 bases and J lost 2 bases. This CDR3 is CASSKSGTGGNQPQHF. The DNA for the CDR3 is TGTGCCAGCAGCAAATCCGGGACAGGGGGCAATCAGCCCCAGCATTTT.

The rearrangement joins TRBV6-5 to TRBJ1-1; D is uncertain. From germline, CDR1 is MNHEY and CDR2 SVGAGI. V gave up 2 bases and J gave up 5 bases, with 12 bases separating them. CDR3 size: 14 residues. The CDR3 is CASSYGEGTTEAFF. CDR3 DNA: TGTGCCAGCAGTTACGGTGAGGGAACGACTGAAGCTTTCTTT.

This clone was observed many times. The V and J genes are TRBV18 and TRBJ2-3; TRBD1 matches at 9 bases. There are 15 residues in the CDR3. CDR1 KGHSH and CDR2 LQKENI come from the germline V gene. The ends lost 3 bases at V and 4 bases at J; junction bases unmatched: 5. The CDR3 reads CASSPRDRVADTQYF. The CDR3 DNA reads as TGTGCCAGCTCACCGCGGGACAGGGTAGCAGATACGCAGTATTTT.

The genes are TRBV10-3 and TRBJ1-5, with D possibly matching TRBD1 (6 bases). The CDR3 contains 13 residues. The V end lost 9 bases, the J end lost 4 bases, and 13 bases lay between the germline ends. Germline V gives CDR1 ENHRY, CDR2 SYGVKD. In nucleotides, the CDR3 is TGTGCCATACGTGGGACAACAAATCAGCCCCAGCATTTT. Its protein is CAIRGTTNQPQHF.